The 11 T cell receptor beta chains given below trace back to one sample, sequenced in a study of blood T cell repertoires in COVID-19. The data were produced by immunoSEQ multiplex PCR, yet TCRdb's version contains in-frame clones alone and is incomplete. The repertoire includes approximately 490,000 clones, 80% to 90% of them detected once, and 8.3% sits in the top ten. Material: PBMCs or T cells enriched from blood (not recorded which). The receptors originated from a woman aged 55 to 70 who had recovered from COVID-19.

DNA of the CDR3: TGTGCCAGCAGCTTAGTTCAGGGGCTTAATTCACCCCTCCACTTT. This translates into CASSLVQGLNSPLHF. This chain connects TRBV7-2 to TRBJ1-6; D may be TRBD1 (6 bases). The CDR3 consists of 15 residues. Trimming removed 1 base from V and 6 bases from J, with 10 bases in between. From germline, CDR1 is SGHTA and CDR2 FQGNSA.

The chain recombines TRBV11-3 with TRBJ1-1; D is unclear. The CDR3 extends over 13 amino acids. V lost 3 bases, J lost 2 bases, and 7 bases lay in between. Germline assignment: CDR1 SGHNT and CDR2 YENEEA. CDR3: CASSLYGNTEAFF. CDR3 bases: TGTGCCAGCAGCTTGTACGGTAACACTGAAGCTTTCTTT.

This rearrangement joins TRBV11-2 to TRBJ1-3; tentatively, D is TRBD1 (5 bases). The CDR3 has 14 residues. Trimming removed 5 bases at V and 4 bases at J, with 12 bases between. Germline-derived CDR1 and CDR2 are SGHAT and FQNNGV. DNA for the CDR3: TGTGCCAGCAGCCTGCGGGACTGGGGAAACACCATATATTTT. Its protein is CASSLRDWGNTIYF.

The chain employs TRBV3-1 (or the pseudogene TRBV3-2) and TRBJ2-7; unclear D gene. The germline V gene has CDR1 LGHDT and CDR2 YNNKEL (reference sequence). The CDR3 runs 12 residues. Trimming left V 1 base short and J 2 bases short, with 3 bases between. DNA of the CDR3: TGTGCCAGCAGCCAAGGGCCCTACGAGCAGTACTTC. This translates into CASSQGPYEQYF.

This clone was counted a few times. The chain combines TRBV12-5 with TRBJ1-1; the D gene is possibly TRBD1 (6 bases). From germline, CDR1 is LGHNT and CDR2 FRNRAP. This CDR3 is built from 14 residues. V was pared by 5 bases and J by 4 bases, with 14 bases between. In DNA, the CDR3 is TGTGCTAGTGGTCCTCGGGGCAGGGGCACTGAAGCTTTCTTT. Translation gives CASGPRGRGTEAFF.

The chain is built from TRBV5-1 and TRBJ2-7; TRBD1 agrees at 10 bases. Germline assignment: CDR1 SGHRS and CDR2 YFSETQ. V lost 3 bases and J lost 7; bases outside the gene matches: 7. The CDR3 is 14 amino acids. The CDR3 region has the DNA TGCGCCAGCAGCTCGACAGGGGGCTCAGATGAGCAGTACTTC. It is translated as CASSSTGGSDEQYF. The whole variable domain, filled in from reference TRBV5-1 and TRBJ2-7, reads KAGVTQTPRYLIKTRGQQVTLSCSPISGHRSVSWYQQTPGQGLQFLFEYFSETQRNKGNFPGRFSGRQFSNSRSEMNVSTLELGDSALYLCASSSTGGSDEQYFGPGTRLTVT.

The chain is built from TRBV7-9 and TRBJ2-1; 10 positions match TRBD1. The CDR3 spans 16 residues. After removal of 9 bases from V and 4 bases from J, the junction contained 12 bases not matched to a gene. In germline, CDR1 is SEHNR, CDR2 FQNEAQ (reference sequence). CDR3 sequence reads: CAREDLGQGQYNEQFF. The CDR3 nucleotides are TGTGCCAGGGAGGACTTGGGACAGGGGCAATACAATGAGCAGTTCTTC.

This clone was detected only a few times. The DNA of the CDR3 is TGTGCCAGCTCCCGGGGGGGTCTAGGGAACACTGAAGCTTTCTTT. Its translation is CASSRGGLGNTEAFF. The chain links TRBV18 to TRBJ1-1, with a possible D match to TRBD1 (5 bases). V lost 6 bases and J 1 base, leaving 15 bases between the germline ends. Germline values: CDR1 KGHSH, CDR2 LQKENI. The length of the CDR3 is 15 residues.

The V call is TRBV10-1, the J call TRBJ1-5; D gene unclear. V was trimmed by 4 bases and J by 15 bases, leaving 25 bases between them. Germline loops: CDR1 WNHNN, CDR2 SYGVQD (reference sequence). This CDR3 is 15 amino acids long. The CDR3 reads CASSARRVDPLVVHF. The CDR3 nucleotides read TGCGCCAGCAGTGCTAGGAGGGTGGACCCTCTGGTCGTGCATTTT.

This sequence joins TRBV9 and TRBJ2-7; D gene unclear. CDR1 and CDR2 (germline): SGDLS, YYNGEE. With 0 bases removed from V and 2 bases from J, the gap between germline ends came to 15 bases. CDR3 size: 16 residues. The CDR3 loop is CASSVAAATMTYEQYF. The CDR3 DNA is TGTGCCAGCAGCGTAGCTGCGGCTACCATGACCTACGAGCAGTACTTC.

The rearrangement joins TRBV9 to TRBJ1-5; 11 positions match TRBD1. The CDR3 covers 21 residues. Germline V gene sequence: CDR1 SGDLS, CDR2 YYNGEE. V gave up 0 bases and J gave up 5 bases; unmatched junction bases: 19. CDR3 in amino acids: CASSVEHIVDRGRVYHQPQHF. DNA for the CDR3: TGTGCCAGCAGCGTAGAGCATATTGTGGACAGGGGGCGAGTGTACCATCAGCCCCAGCATTTT.